This T cell receptor beta chain was found in a study of PD-L1 blockade in urothelial cancer. In the study overall: Each patient had 0 to 3 earlier chemotherapy regimens. Peripheral blood specimens exhibited a median yield of approximately 150,000 T cells.

This clone was seen once. Profiling relied on immunoSEQ multiplex PCR, and the TCRdb table lists in-frame clones only, not all of them. This sample yields 95,000 or so clones, of which over 75% are seen a single time; roughly 2% belongs to the top ten. V was trimmed by 3 bases and J by 3 bases, leaving 13 bases between them. This CDR3 is 14 amino acids long. Germline CDR1 and CDR2: SGHKS and YYEKEE (reference sequence). As for time point: pretreatment peripheral blood. Patients presented with locally advanced or metastatic urothelial carcinoma. The TCR was taken from a man aged 60-69 years with urothelial cancer. J is TRBJ2-7 and V is TRBV5-5; D unclear. This sample comprised PBMCs, obtained around atezolizumab (anti-PD-L1) treatment. CDR3 in DNA: TGTGCCAGCAGCTCCGTGATAGAGCTCTACGAGCAGTACTTC. It encodes CASSSVIELYEQYF.